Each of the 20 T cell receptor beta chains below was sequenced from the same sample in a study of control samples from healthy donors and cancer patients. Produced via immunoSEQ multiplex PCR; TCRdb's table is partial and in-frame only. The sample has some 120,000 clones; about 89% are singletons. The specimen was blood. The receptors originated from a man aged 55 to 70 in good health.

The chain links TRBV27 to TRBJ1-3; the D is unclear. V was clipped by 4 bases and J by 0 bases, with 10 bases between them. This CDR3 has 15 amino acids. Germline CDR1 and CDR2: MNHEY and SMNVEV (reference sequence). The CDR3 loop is CASSSRTSSGNTIYF. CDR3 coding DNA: TGTGCCAGCAGTTCAAGGACCAGCTCTGGAAACACCATATATTTT.

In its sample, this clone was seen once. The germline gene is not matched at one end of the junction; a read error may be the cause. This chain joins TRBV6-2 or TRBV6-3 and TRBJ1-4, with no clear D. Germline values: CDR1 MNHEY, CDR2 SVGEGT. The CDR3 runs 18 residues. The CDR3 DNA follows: TGTGCCAGCAGTTACGCCCCCCTGACAACTACAACTAATGAAAAGCTGTTTTTT. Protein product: CASSYAPLTTTTNEKLFF.

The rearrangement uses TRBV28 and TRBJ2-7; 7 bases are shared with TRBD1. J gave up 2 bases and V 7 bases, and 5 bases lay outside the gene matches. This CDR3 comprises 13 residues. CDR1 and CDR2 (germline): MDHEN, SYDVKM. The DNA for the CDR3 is TGTGCCAGCATGGCGGACAGGCCCTACGAGCAGTACTTC. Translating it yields CASMADRPYEQYF.

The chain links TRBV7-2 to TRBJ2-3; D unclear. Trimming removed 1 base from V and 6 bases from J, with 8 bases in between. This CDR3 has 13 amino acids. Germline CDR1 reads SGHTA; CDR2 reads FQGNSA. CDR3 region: CASSLGRWDTQYF. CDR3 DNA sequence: TGTGCCAGCAGCTTAGGCCGGTGGGATACGCAGTATTTT.

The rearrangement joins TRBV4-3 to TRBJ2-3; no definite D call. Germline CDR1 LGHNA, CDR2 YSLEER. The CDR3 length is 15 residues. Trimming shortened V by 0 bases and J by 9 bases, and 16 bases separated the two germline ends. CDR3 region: CASSQEPRSDLTQYF. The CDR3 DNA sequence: TGCGCCAGCAGCCAAGAACCCCGATCGGATCTAACGCAGTATTTT.

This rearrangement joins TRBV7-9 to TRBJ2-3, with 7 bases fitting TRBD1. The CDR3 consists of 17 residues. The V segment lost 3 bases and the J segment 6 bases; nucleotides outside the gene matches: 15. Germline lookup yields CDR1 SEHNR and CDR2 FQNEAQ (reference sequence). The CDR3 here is CASSLLRGPPTTDTQYF. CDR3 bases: TGTGCCAGCAGCTTGCTTAGGGGGCCACCAACAACGGATACGCAGTATTTT.

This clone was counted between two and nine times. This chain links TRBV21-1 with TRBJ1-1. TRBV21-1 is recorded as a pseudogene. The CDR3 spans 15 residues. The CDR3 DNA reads TGTGCCAGCAGCAAAGAAGGGGGGGCCTGGACTGAAGCTTTCTTT. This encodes CASSKEGGAWTEAFF.

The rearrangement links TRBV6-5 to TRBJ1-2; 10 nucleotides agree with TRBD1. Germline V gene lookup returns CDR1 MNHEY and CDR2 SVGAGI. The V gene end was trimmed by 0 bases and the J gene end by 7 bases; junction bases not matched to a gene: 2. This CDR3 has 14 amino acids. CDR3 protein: CASSYSGTGAGYTF. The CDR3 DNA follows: TGTGCCAGCAGTTACTCCGGGACAGGGGCTGGCTACACCTTC.

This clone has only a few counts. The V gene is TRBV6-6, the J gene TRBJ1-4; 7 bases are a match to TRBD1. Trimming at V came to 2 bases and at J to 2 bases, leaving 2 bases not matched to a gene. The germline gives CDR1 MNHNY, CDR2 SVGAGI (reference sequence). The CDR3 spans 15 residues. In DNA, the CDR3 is TGTGCCAGCAGTTACACAGGGGCGACTAATGAAAAACTGTTTTTT. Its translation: CASSYTGATNEKLFF.

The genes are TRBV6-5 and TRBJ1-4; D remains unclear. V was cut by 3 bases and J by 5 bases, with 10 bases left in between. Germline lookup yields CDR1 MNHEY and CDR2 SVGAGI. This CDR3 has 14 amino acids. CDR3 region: CASSYLGENEKLFF. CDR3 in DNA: TGTGCCAGCAGTTATTTAGGAGAAAATGAAAAACTGTTTTTT.

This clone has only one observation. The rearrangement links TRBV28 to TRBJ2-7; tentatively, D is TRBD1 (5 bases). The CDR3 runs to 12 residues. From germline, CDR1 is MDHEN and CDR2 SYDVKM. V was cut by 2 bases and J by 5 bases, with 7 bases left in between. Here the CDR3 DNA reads TGTGCCAGCAGTTTAACCAGGGACGAGCAGTACTTC. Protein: CASSLTRDEQYF. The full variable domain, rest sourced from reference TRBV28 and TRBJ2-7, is DVKVTQSSRYLVKRTGEKVFLECVQDMDHENMFWYRQDPGLGLRLIYFSYDVKMKEKGDIPEGYSVSREKKERFSLILESASTNQTSMYLCASSLTRDEQYFGPGTRLTVT.

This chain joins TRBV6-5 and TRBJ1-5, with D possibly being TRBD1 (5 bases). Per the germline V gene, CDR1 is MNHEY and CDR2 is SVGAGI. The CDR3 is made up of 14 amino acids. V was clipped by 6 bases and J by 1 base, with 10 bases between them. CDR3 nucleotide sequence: TGTGCCAGCAGCATGGGACGGAGCAATCAGCCCCAGCATTTT. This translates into CASSMGRSNQPQHF.

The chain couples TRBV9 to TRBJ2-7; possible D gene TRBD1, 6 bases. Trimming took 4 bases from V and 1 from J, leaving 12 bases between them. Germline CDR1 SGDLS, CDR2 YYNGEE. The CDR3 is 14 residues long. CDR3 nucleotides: TGTGCCAGCAGCCCTGGGGGACAATCCTACGAGCAGTACTTC. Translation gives CASSPGGQSYEQYF.

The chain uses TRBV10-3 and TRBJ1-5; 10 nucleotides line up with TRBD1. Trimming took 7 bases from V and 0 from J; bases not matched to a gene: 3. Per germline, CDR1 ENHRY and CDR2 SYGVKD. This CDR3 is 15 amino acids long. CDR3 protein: CAIKGTGDSNQPQHF. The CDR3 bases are TGTGCCATCAAGGGGACAGGGGATAGCAATCAGCCCCAGCATTTT.

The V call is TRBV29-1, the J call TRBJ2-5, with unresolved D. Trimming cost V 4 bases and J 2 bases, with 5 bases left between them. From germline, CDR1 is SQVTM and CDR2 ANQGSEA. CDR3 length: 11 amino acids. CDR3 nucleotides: TGCAGCGTTGGCCAGCAAGAGACCCAGTACTTC. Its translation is CSVGQQETQYF.

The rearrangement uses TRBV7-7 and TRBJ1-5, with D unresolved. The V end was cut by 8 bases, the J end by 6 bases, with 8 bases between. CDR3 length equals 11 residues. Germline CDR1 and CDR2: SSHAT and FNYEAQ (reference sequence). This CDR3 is CASREVQPQHF. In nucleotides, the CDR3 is TGTGCCAGCCGGGAGGTTCAGCCCCAGCATTTT.

The DNA for the CDR3 is TGTGCCAGCAACAAAGGGTCGGGCTATGGCTACACCTTC. It encodes CASNKGSGYGYTF. This chain uses TRBV6-5 with TRBJ1-2; D unclear. CDR3 size: 13 residues. V was pared by 7 bases and J by 4 bases, with 13 bases between. The germline gives CDR1 MNHEY, CDR2 SVGAGI.

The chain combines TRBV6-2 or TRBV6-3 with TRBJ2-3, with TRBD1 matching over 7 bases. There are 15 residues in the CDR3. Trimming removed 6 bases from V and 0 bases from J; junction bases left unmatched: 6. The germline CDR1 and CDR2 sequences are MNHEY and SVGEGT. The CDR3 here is CASSPLGQSTDTQYF. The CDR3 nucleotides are TGTGCCAGCAGCCCCTTGGGACAGAGCACAGATACGCAGTATTTT.

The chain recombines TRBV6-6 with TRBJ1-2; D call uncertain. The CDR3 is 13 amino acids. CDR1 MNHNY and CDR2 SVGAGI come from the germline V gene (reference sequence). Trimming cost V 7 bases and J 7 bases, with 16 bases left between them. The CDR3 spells CASTPRQSGGYTF. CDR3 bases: TGTGCCAGCACCCCGCGTCAGTCGGGTGGCTACACCTTC.

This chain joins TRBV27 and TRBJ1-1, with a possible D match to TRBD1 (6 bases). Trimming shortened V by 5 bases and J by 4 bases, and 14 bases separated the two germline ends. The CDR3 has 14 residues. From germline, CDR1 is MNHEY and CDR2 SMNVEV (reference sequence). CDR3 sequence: CASSRTQGSTEAFF. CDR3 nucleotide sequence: TGTGCCAGCAGTCGAACCCAGGGGTCCACTGAAGCTTTCTTT.